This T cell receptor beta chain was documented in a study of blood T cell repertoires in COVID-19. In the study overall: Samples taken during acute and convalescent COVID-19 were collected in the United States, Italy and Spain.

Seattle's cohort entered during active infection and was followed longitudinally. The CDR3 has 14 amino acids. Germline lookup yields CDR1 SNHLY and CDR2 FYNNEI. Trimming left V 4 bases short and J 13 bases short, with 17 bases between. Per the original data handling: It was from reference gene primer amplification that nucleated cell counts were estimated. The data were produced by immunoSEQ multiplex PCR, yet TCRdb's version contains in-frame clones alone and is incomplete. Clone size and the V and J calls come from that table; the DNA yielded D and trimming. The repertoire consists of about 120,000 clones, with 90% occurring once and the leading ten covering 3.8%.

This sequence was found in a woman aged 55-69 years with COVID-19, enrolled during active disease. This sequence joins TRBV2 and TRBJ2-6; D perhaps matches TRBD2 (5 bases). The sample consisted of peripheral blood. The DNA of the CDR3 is TGTGCCAGCAGTGTGTCCCGAGCCCAGCGGGTCCTGACTTTC. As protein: CASSVSRAQRVLTF. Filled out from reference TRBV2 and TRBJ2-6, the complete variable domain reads EPEVTQTPSHQVTQMGQEVILRCVPISNHLYFYWYRQILGQKVEFLVSFYNNEISEKSEIFDDQFSVERPDGSNFTLKIRSTKLEDSAMYFCASSVSRAQRVLTFGAGSRLTVL.